A selection of T cell receptor beta chains follows, all from one sample in a study of T cell responses to AZD1222 COVID-19 vaccine. The protocol was immunoSEQ multiplex PCR, while the TCRdb copy is restricted to in-frame clones and leaves out a portion. The sample shows 250,000 to 300,000 clones, 90% to 95% of them seen only once. Material: peripheral blood, obtained 28 days after the second AZD1222 dose. These receptors originate from an adult who received the AZD1222 COVID-19 vaccine. Both conserved end residues are part of each CDR3. The D gene is left open where the match is weak. The size field is filled for only some rows; it gives once, few, many or a size class.

j_call: TRBJ1-1
clone_size: NA
v_call: TRBV2
d_call: NA
cdr3_nt: TGTGCCAGCAGAACCGATAACACTGAAGCTTTCTTT
cdr3_aa: CASRTDNTEAFF

j_call: TRBJ2-5
clone_size: NA
v_call: TRBV6-6
d_call: TRBD2
cdr3_nt: TGTGCCAGCAGGGATTCCGGGACTAGCGGGGGTAGGACCCAGTACTTC
cdr3_aa: CASRDSGTSGGRTQYF

j_call: TRBJ2-3
clone_size: NA
v_call: TRBV2
d_call: NA
cdr3_nt: TGTGCCTGGTGGGGCTCAGGTACGCAGTATTTT
cdr3_aa: CAWWGSGTQYF

j_call: TRBJ2-3
clone_size: NA
v_call: TRBV7-2
d_call: TRBD2
cdr3_nt: TGTGCCAGCAGCTTAGCGCGTCTAGCGGGAACAGATACGCAGTATTTT
cdr3_aa: CASSLARLAGTDTQYF

j_call: TRBJ1-5
clone_size: NA
v_call: TRBV7-8
d_call: NA
cdr3_nt: TGTGCCAGCAGCTTACCGTGGGCAGGGGAAAGCAATCAGCCCCAGCATTTT
cdr3_aa: CASSLPWAGESNQPQHF

j_call: TRBJ1-1
clone_size: NA
v_call: TRBV6-5
d_call: NA
cdr3_nt: TGTGCCAGCAAAAGCAGGGAGTATACGGCTGAAGCTTTCTTT
cdr3_aa: CASKSREYTAEAFF

j_call: TRBJ2-1
clone_size: NA
v_call: TRBV5-6
d_call: TRBD2
cdr3_nt: TGTGCCAGCAGCTTTAGGCTAGCGGATAACTACAATGAGCAGTTCTTC
cdr3_aa: CASSFRLADNYNEQFF

j_call: TRBJ2-3
clone_size: NA
v_call: TRBV7-2
d_call: NA
cdr3_nt: TGTGCCAGCGCCGCTGGCGGGCCTCGCACAGATACGCAGTATTTT
cdr3_aa: CASAAGGPRTDTQYF

j_call: TRBJ2-7
clone_size: NA
v_call: TRBV2
d_call: TRBD2
cdr3_nt: TGTGCCAGCAGAGCTAGCGGGGTCTCCTACGAGCAGTACTTC
cdr3_aa: CASRASGVSYEQYF

j_call: TRBJ1-6
clone_size: few
v_call: TRBV7-8
d_call: NA
cdr3_nt: TGTGCCAGCAGCTTAGCGGTTTCCGGGAACCTTAATTCACCCCTCCACTTT
cdr3_aa: CASSLAVSGNLNSPLHF

j_call: TRBJ1-5
clone_size: NA
v_call: TRBV28
d_call: NA
cdr3_nt: TGTGCCAGCAGGAGGGGCACGGAGCCCCAGCATTTT
cdr3_aa: CASRRGTEPQHF

j_call: TRBJ2-3
clone_size: NA
v_call: TRBV3-1/TRBV3-2
d_call: NA
cdr3_nt: TGTGCCAGCAGCCAAGCACCGGGCCCCTGGGGCACAGATACGCAGTATTTT
cdr3_aa: CASSQAPGPWGTDTQYF

j_call: TRBJ1-1
clone_size: few
v_call: TRBV2
d_call: NA
cdr3_nt: TGTGCCAGCAGGTACCAATTGAACACTGAAGCTTTCTTT
cdr3_aa: CASRYQLNTEAFF

j_call: TRBJ2-2
clone_size: NA
v_call: TRBV18
d_call: NA
cdr3_nt: TGTGCCAGCTCACCACTGCCCATCCTTGGGGGATCCGGGGAGCTGTTTTTT
cdr3_aa: CASSPLPILGGSGELFF

j_call: TRBJ1-5
clone_size: NA
v_call: TRBV18
d_call: NA
cdr3_nt: TGTGCCAGCTCACCGGAGGGGCCGGGCTGGAGCAATCAGCCCCAGCATTTT
cdr3_aa: CASSPEGPGWSNQPQHF

j_call: TRBJ2-1
clone_size: NA
v_call: TRBV15
d_call: TRBD2
cdr3_nt: TGTGCCACCAGCAGATCAACGGGACTAGCGGACAATGAGCAGTTCTTC
cdr3_aa: CATSRSTGLADNEQFF

j_call: TRBJ2-6
clone_size: NA
v_call: TRBV19
d_call: NA
cdr3_nt: TGTGCCAGTAGTATCGGAGGTAACTCTGGGGCCAACGTCCTGACTTTC
cdr3_aa: CASSIGGNSGANVLTF

j_call: TRBJ2-2
clone_size: NA
v_call: TRBV9
d_call: TRBD2
cdr3_nt: TGTGCCAGCAGCCCCCGGACTAGACCTCGCACCGGGGAGCTGTTTTTT
cdr3_aa: CASSPRTRPRTGELFF

j_call: TRBJ2-5
clone_size: once
v_call: TRBV6-5
d_call: NA
cdr3_nt: TGTGCCAGCAGTTTCACAGTGCAAGAGACCCAGTACTTC
cdr3_aa: CASSFTVQETQYF

j_call: TRBJ2-4
clone_size: NA
v_call: TRBV28
d_call: NA
cdr3_nt: TGTGCCAGCAGTTTGGAGGGGACAAACATTCAGTACTTC
cdr3_aa: CASSLEGTNIQYF

j_call: TRBJ2-7
clone_size: NA
v_call: TRBV9
d_call: NA
cdr3_nt: TGTGCCAGCAGCCCCAAGACAGACCCCTACGAGCAGTACTTC
cdr3_aa: CASSPKTDPYEQYF

j_call: TRBJ2-7
clone_size: NA
v_call: TRBV6-5
d_call: NA
cdr3_nt: TGTGCCAGCAGTTACTCAAGGGCCCCCTCCTACGAGCAGTACTTC
cdr3_aa: CASSYSRAPSYEQYF

j_call: TRBJ2-1
clone_size: NA
v_call: TRBV9
d_call: NA
cdr3_nt: TGTGCCAGCAGCGTGTTCAGGGGTGAGCAGTTCTTC
cdr3_aa: CASSVFRGEQFF

j_call: TRBJ2-3
clone_size: NA
v_call: TRBV4-1
d_call: NA
cdr3_nt: TGCGCCAGCAGCCAAGGACGAACGGCACCTAGCACAGATACGCAGTATTTT
cdr3_aa: CASSQGRTAPSTDTQYF

j_call: TRBJ2-7
clone_size: NA
v_call: TRBV28
d_call: NA
cdr3_nt: TGTGCCAGCAGTGCGATCTCGGGGTTCGAGCAGTACTTC
cdr3_aa: CASSAISGFEQYF

j_call: TRBJ1-3
clone_size: NA
v_call: TRBV19
d_call: NA
cdr3_nt: TGTGCCAGTAGTATTGGGGCAGGCTCTGGAAACACCATATATTTT
cdr3_aa: CASSIGAGSGNTIYF

j_call: TRBJ1-1
clone_size: NA
v_call: TRBV11-2
d_call: NA
cdr3_nt: TGTGCCAGCAGCTTTGACGGGGGCGCGAACACTGAAGCTTTCTTT
cdr3_aa: CASSFDGGANTEAFF

j_call: TRBJ1-2
clone_size: NA
v_call: TRBV25-1
d_call: NA
cdr3_nt: TGTGCCAGCACGGGGGGGTTAGGGGTCTATGGCTACACCTTC
cdr3_aa: CASTGGLGVYGYTF

j_call: TRBJ1-4
clone_size: once
v_call: TRBV10-3
d_call: TRBD1
cdr3_nt: TGTGCCATCAGATCGGACAGGGGAGATGAAAAACTGTTTTTT
cdr3_aa: CAIRSDRGDEKLFF

j_call: TRBJ1-5
clone_size: few
v_call: TRBV19
d_call: NA
cdr3_nt: TGTGCCAGTAGCGTCCGGGACCACAATCAGCCCCAGCATTTT
cdr3_aa: CASSVRDHNQPQHF

j_call: TRBJ2-1
clone_size: NA
v_call: TRBV11-1
d_call: NA
cdr3_nt: TGTGCCAGCAGCCCTGGGACCATCACCTACAATGAGCAGTTCTTC
cdr3_aa: CASSPGTITYNEQFF

j_call: TRBJ2-2
clone_size: NA
v_call: TRBV7-6
d_call: TRBD2
cdr3_nt: TGTGCCAGCAGCTCCCGGGGGGGGACGAGCACCGGGGAGCTGTTTTTT
cdr3_aa: CASSSRGGTSTGELFF

j_call: TRBJ1-1
clone_size: once
v_call: TRBV11-2
d_call: TRBD1
cdr3_nt: TGTGCCAGCAGCCCGGACAGGGGGGGATCTGAAGCTTTCTTT
cdr3_aa: CASSPDRGGSEAFF

j_call: TRBJ2-3
clone_size: NA
v_call: TRBV19
d_call: TRBD1
cdr3_nt: TGTGCCAGTAGTAGACAGGGAGACACAGATACGCAGTATTTT
cdr3_aa: CASSRQGDTDTQYF

j_call: TRBJ2-7
clone_size: NA
v_call: TRBV27
d_call: TRBD2
cdr3_nt: TGTGCCAGCAGTTTGGGACTAGCGGGAGACGAGCAGTACTTC
cdr3_aa: CASSLGLAGDEQYF

j_call: TRBJ2-3
clone_size: NA
v_call: TRBV5-1
d_call: NA
cdr3_nt: TGCGCCAGCAGCTTGGGGCCCACACGCGGGGATACGCAGTATTTT
cdr3_aa: CASSLGPTRGDTQYF

j_call: TRBJ1-6
clone_size: NA
v_call: TRBV28
d_call: TRBD1
cdr3_nt: TGTGCCAGCAGTTCCCCCCCCGGGACAGGGGATTCACCCCTCCACTTT
cdr3_aa: CASSSPPGTGDSPLHF

j_call: TRBJ2-1
clone_size: NA
v_call: TRBV18
d_call: NA
cdr3_nt: TGTGCCAGCTCACCACCCGACCTTTCCTACAATGAGCAGTTCTTC
cdr3_aa: CASSPPDLSYNEQFF

j_call: TRBJ1-5
clone_size: NA
v_call: TRBV12-3/TRBV12-4
d_call: NA
cdr3_nt: TGTGCCAGCAGTTTGTCAGGGGAACAGCCCCAGCATTTT
cdr3_aa: CASSLSGEQPQHF

j_call: TRBJ2-7
clone_size: NA
v_call: TRBV18
d_call: TRBD2
cdr3_nt: TGTGCCAGCTCACCACCACTAAAGACTAGCGGAAGGGCCACTAGGGAGCAGTACTTC
cdr3_aa: CASSPPLKTSGRATREQYF

j_call: TRBJ1-2
clone_size: NA
v_call: TRBV4-3
d_call: NA
cdr3_nt: TGCGCCAGCAGCCAAGGGCGGCAGATCTACTATGGCTACACCTTC
cdr3_aa: CASSQGRQIYYGYTF

j_call: TRBJ2-1
clone_size: once
v_call: TRBV6-5
d_call: NA
cdr3_nt: TGTGCCAGCAGAGCTAACTACAATGAGCAGTTCTTC
cdr3_aa: CASRANYNEQFF

j_call: TRBJ1-5
clone_size: NA
v_call: TRBV7-2
d_call: NA
cdr3_nt: TGTGCCAGCAGCTTAGCTAATCAGCCCCAGCATTTT
cdr3_aa: CASSLANQPQHF